The clone carrying this TCR beta chain was counted a single time. The data originate from a study of T-cell memory formation after mild COVID-19. CDR1 MGHRA and CDR2 YSYEKL come from the germline V gene. The CDR3 loop spans 13 amino acids. The V gene lost 0 bases and the J gene lost 11 bases, with 12 bases spanning the gap. MiXCR, run by TCRdb on the 5' RACE reads, gives a single entry per CDR3 protein. The table lists under 250,000 distinct CDR3 sequences, approximately 15% of them singletons. This chain connects TRBV4-1 to TRBJ2-3; D possibly corresponds to TRBD1 (5 bases). Sequenced input: PBMCs or a T cell subset sorted from them (not recorded which). This TCR derives from an adult woman who had mild COVID-19 (a few samples of this study predate the infection). Cell type and time point are not known. The CDR3 nucleotides are TGCGCCAGCAGCCAAGAACAGGCCTCGGGGCAGTATTTT. It specifies CASSQEQASGQYF.